Detailed here is one TCR beta chain. Deletions cut 4 bases from V and 7 bases from J, with 19 bases between. The germline V gene encodes CDR1 LNHDA and CDR2 SQIVND (reference sequence). The CDR3 consists of 16 residues. This sample was included in a study of blood T cell repertoires in COVID-19. Across the whole study: The origin of the acute and convalescent COVID-19 samples was the United States, Italy and Spain. T cells, B-cell-depleted T cells, or PBMCs provided the cDNA or gDNA that served as material.

Measured with immunoSEQ multiplex PCR; TCRdb has only the in-frame clones, and not every one. The data contain 62,000 or so clones, approximately 80% of them seen just once; the ten biggest clones take up approximately 15%. This chain links TRBV19 with TRBJ2-2; TRBD2 might be the D (6 bases). This receptor was identified in a man in his 60s with COVID-19, enrolled during active disease. Sample: peripheral blood. The CDR3 DNA reads as TGTGCCAGTAGTAAGGCGGCAGGGCGGGAAATCGGGGAGCTGTTTTTT. Translated, it gives CASSKAAGREIGELFF.